The 17 T cell receptor beta chains presented below share a single source sample, sequenced in a study of monozygotic twins with inflammatory bowel disease (dated by TCRdb to between 2018 and 2021). Libraries were prepared through 5' RACE. The listed sequencing device is Illumina HiSeq 2500. After the reads were reprocessed by TCRdb, one entry was made per CDR3 protein sequence, with no DNA. This sample's clone table shows 170,000 or so distinct CDR3 sequences. The ten largest clones capture roughly 7% of the sample. The source material was blood. The receptors here all came from a human donor with ulcerative colitis or Crohn's disease, or a healthy co-twin of an affected twin (not recorded which).

The chain couples TRBV19 to TRBJ1-1; the TRBD1 assignment by TCRdb is unverifiable without DNA. Germline loops: CDR1 LNHDA, CDR2 SQIVND (reference sequence). This CDR3 is 14 amino acids long. This CDR3 reads CASSHGTVNTEAFF. The whole variable domain, remainder taken from reference TRBV19 and TRBJ1-1, is DGGITQSPKYLFRKEGQNVTLSCEQNLNHDAMYWYRQDPGQGLRLIYYSQIVNDFQKGDIAEGYSVSREKKESFPLTVTSAQKNPTAFYLCASSHGTVNTEAFFGQGTRLTVV.

The J gene is TRBJ1-1, the V gene TRBV3-1. The CDR3 covers 14 residues. Germline CDR1 reads LGHDT; CDR2 reads YNNKEL (reference sequence). The CDR3 reads CVSSQEVAITEAFF.

The chain combines TRBV7-2 with TRBJ2-7; TCRdb indicates TRBD1, and absent DNA this call remains unverified. The CDR3 extends over 15 amino acids. Germline V CDR1 and CDR2: SGHTA, FQGNSA. The CDR3: CASSPFRTFSYEQYF.

The genes are TRBV30 and TRBJ1-1. Germline V gives CDR1 GTSNPN, CDR2 SVGIG (reference sequence). The CDR3 is made up of 13 amino acids. CDR3 sequence: CAWRVSQNTEAFF. Based on the CDR3 plus reference TRBV30 and TRBJ1-1, the full variable domain is SQTIHQWPATLVQPVGSPLSLECTVEGTSNPNLYWYRQAAGRGLQLLFYSVGIGQISSEVPQNLSASRPQDRQFILSSKKLLLSDSGFYLCAWRVSQNTEAFFGQGTRLTVV.

The V call is TRBV5-1, the J call TRBJ1-3; the TCRdb D gene call, TRBD1, has no DNA to confirm it. Germline V gives CDR1 SGHRS, CDR2 YFSETQ. The CDR3 consists of 18 residues. The CDR3 sequence is CASSPGPQGSPSGNTIYF.

The chain recombines TRBV5-6 with TRBJ2-1. The CDR3 is 12 amino acids. The V gene's germline CDR1 is SGHDT and CDR2 YYEEEE. The CDR3 here is CASSFIGVEQFF.

The chain couples TRBV5-1 to TRBJ1-3; TCRdb's D call, TRBD1, is unchecked because there is no DNA. CDR1 and CDR2 from the germline V gene are SGHRS and YFSETQ. The CDR3 has 15 amino acids. CDR3 amino acids: CASSLLGDSGNTIYF.

V and J are TRBV20-1 and TRBJ1-2; TCRdb reports TRBD1, a call that lacks DNA to check it against. Per germline, CDR1 DFQATT and CDR2 SNEGSKA (reference sequence). The CDR3 consists of 14 residues. This chain's CDR3 is CSASAQIRGYGYTF.

The chain has TRBV5-1 and TRBJ1-4; checking the TCRdb D call of TRBD1 is not possible without DNA. Germline CDR1 SGHRS, CDR2 YFSETQ. The CDR3 runs to 15 residues. The CDR3 protein is CASSLEQGSAEKLFF.

This chain links TRBV20-1 with TRBJ2-7; TCRdb returns TRBD1, unconfirmable since there is no DNA. Germline-derived CDR1 and CDR2 are DFQATT and SNEGSKA (reference sequence). The CDR3 consists of 14 residues. CDR3 sequence: CSARVRDSPYEQYF.

This chain connects TRBV30 to TRBJ1-1; TCRdb proposes TRBD1, but this gene call is untestable without DNA. From germline, CDR1 is GTSNPN and CDR2 SVGIG (reference sequence). This CDR3 has 13 amino acids. The CDR3 spells CAWNQGGPTEAFF.

This sequence joins TRBV5-3 and TRBJ2-3; TCRdb's D gene call, TRBD1, goes unchecked for lack of DNA. TRBV5-3 falls under the ORF class, with uncertain function. The CDR3 loop spans 16 amino acids. CDR3 loop: CARSFPQDRVTDTQYF.

This CDR3 is CASSRSGDRGKEQYF. The chain uses TRBV27 and TRBJ2-7; as DNA is missing, the TRBD1 call by TCRdb cannot be tested. This CDR3 spans 15 amino acids. The germline V gene encodes CDR1 MNHEY and CDR2 SMNVEV (reference sequence).

The chain has TRBV4-1 and TRBJ2-2. CDR1 MGHRA and CDR2 YSYEKL come from the germline V gene. There are 14 residues in the CDR3. CDR3 protein: CASSQAHITGELFF.

The V and J genes are TRBV29-1 and TRBJ2-5; no DNA is available, so the TRBD1 call from TCRdb remains unchecked. Germline V gene sequence: CDR1 SQVTM, CDR2 ANQGSEA. The CDR3 length is 12 residues. CDR3 protein: CSVRHGGETQYF.

J is TRBJ2-1 and V is TRBV7-9; TCRdb outputs TRBD1, but without DNA this stays unchecked. The CDR3 length is 15 residues. Germline V gene sequence: CDR1 SEHNR, CDR2 FQNEAQ (reference sequence). This CDR3 is CASRGRRLSYNEQFF.

This sequence joins TRBV7-8 and TRBJ2-5; the D call of TRBD2 rests on TCRdb alone, since no DNA is present to check it. Germline CDR1 SGHVS, CDR2 FQNEAQ. The CDR3 is 13 residues long. CDR3: CASSLEGFKTQYF.